Presented here are 19 T cell receptor beta chains from one specimen sequenced in a study of T cells in Graves' hyperthyroidism and ophthalmopathy. Amplification targeted TCR beta CDR3 regions from RNA transcripts. During a first-round RT-PCR of the TCR CDR3, the HTBI primer set was used. MiXCR was run by TCRdb on the multiplex PCR reads, yielding one entry per CDR3 protein. The sample consists of around 760,000 distinct CDR3 sequences, 30% to 40% of them appearing once. Input material: blood. The receptors stem from a woman between 40 and 55 years old with Graves' hyperthyroidism.

The chain employs TRBV18 and TRBJ2-2; D might be TRBD2 (5 bases). The V and J ends lost 0 bases and 7 bases respectively, with 15 bases between them. The CDR3 is 16 residues long. Germline-derived CDR1 and CDR2 are KGHSH and LQKENI. CDR3 protein: CASSPPARVGVGELFF. The CDR3 region has the DNA TGTGCCAGCTCACCACCGGCGCGGGTCGGTGTCGGGGAGCTGTTTTTT.

In this sample, this clonotype turned up once. The V gene is TRBV20-1, the J gene TRBJ2-5; the match to TRBD1 covers 11 bases. CDR3 length equals 14 residues. CDR1 and CDR2 (germline): DFQATT, SNEGSKA (reference sequence). The CDR3 reads CSVTGQGGMETQYF. CDR3 bases: TGCAGCGTCACGGGACAGGGGGGGATGGAGACCCAGTACTTC.

With respect to this clonotype: An end of the junction differs from the germline gene, which may be a read error. The chain joins TRBV7-9 to TRBJ1-6, with 10 bases fitting TRBD1. Germline CDR1 SEHNR, CDR2 FQNEAQ (reference sequence). The CDR3 covers 15 residues. The CDR3 is CASSYRGQGSSPLRF. The CDR3 bases are TGTGCCAGCAGCTACCGGGGACAGGGGAGTTCACCCCTCCGCTTT.

V is TRBV10-3 and J is TRBJ2-7; 10 bases are a match to TRBD2. The CDR3 has 15 residues. Germline CDR1 reads ENHRY; CDR2 reads SYGVKD. Trimming at V came to 5 bases and at J to 3 bases, leaving 7 bases not matched to a gene. The CDR3 reads CAISRTSGVVYEQYF. Written as DNA, the CDR3 is TGTGCCATCAGTCGTACTAGCGGGGTAGTCTACGAGCAGTACTTC.

Of note for this clonotype: A read error may be the cause here, since a much bigger clone is one base away. As DNA, the CDR3 is TGTGCCGGCAGCCGCAGGGGGGGCACTAATGAAAAACTGTTTTTT. This sequence encodes CAGSRRGGTNEKLFF. The rearrangement joins TRBV7-9 to TRBJ1-4, with 7 nucleotides matching TRBD1. This CDR3 is 15 amino acids long. Germline V lookup: CDR1 SEHNR, CDR2 FQNEAQ (reference sequence).

This chain uses TRBV11-1 with TRBJ1-4; the D is unclear. Germline V gene lookup returns CDR1 SGHAT and CDR2 FQDESV (reference sequence). V was shortened by 5 bases and J by 8 bases, with 12 bases between the two germline ends. CDR3 length equals 13 residues. This CDR3 is CASSPDGKEKLFF. The CDR3 nucleotides read TGTGCCAGCAGCCCGGACGGCAAAGAAAAACTGTTTTTT. The whole variable domain, remainder taken from reference TRBV11-1 and TRBJ1-4, is EAEVAQSPRYKITEKSQAVAFWCDPISGHATLYWYRQILGQGPELLVQFQDESVVDDSQLPKDRFSAERLKGVDSTLKIQPAELGDSAMYLCASSPDGKEKLFFGSGTQLSVL.

The gene calls are TRBV7-9 and TRBJ2-7; 7 bases fit TRBD1. The germline gives CDR1 SEHNR, CDR2 FQNEAQ (reference sequence). The CDR3 runs to 18 residues. J lost 0 bases, V lost 4 bases, and 15 bases had no gene match. CDR3 sequence reads: CASSSSIGLGQYSYEQYF. In DNA form, the CDR3 reads TGTGCCAGCAGCTCGTCCATCGGCCTGGGACAGTACTCCTACGAGCAGTACTTC.

On this clonotype itself: The conserved final phenylalanine or tryptophan is absent from the CDR3, which likely points to a read error. The DNA is left out, because the CDR3 cannot be placed on it with certainty; the CDR3 is given as TCRdb lists it. CDR3 amino acids: CASSPRTRTNYGNTY. The chain couples TRBV5-1 to TRBJ1-2; the table gives TRBD1 as D, unverified against the DNA. The CDR3 totals 15 residues, both ends included. In germline, CDR1 is SGHRS, CDR2 YFSETQ.

This clonotype showed up just once. The chain recombines TRBV7-9 with TRBJ2-5, with TRBD2 matching 7 bases. With V trimmed by 6 bases and J by 11 bases, 15 bases remained unmatched. Germline V gene data show CDR1 as SEHNR and CDR2 as FQNEAQ (reference sequence). The CDR3 is 14 residues long. The CDR3 here is CASRAGGGIGEQYF. The CDR3, as DNA: TGTGCCAGCAGGGCCGGCGGGGGTATAGGAGAGCAGTACTTC.

The chain recombines TRBV2 with TRBJ2-7; 11 nucleotides line up with TRBD1. CDR3 length: 14 residues. Germline loops: CDR1 SNHLY, CDR2 FYNNEI. V shed 9 bases and J 2 bases; nucleotides not matched to a gene: 6. The DNA of the CDR3 is TGTGCCAGTAGCGGACAGGGGGCTCCCTACGAGCAGTACTTC. This translates into CASSGQGAPYEQYF.

The chain joins TRBV7-9 to TRBJ2-7; tentative D call: TRBD2 (7 bases). Germline V gene lookup returns CDR1 SEHNR and CDR2 FQNEAQ (reference sequence). CDR3 length: 15 amino acids. V gave up 5 bases and J gave up 1 base, with 15 bases separating them. As DNA, the CDR3 is TGTGCCAGCAGCCAAGAAGGGGGGGAGTCCTACGAGCAGTACTTC. Translated: CASSQEGGESYEQYF.

This clonotype was detected ten times or more. The chain employs TRBV29-1 and TRBJ2-2, with 9 bases identical to TRBD2. The CDR3 loop spans 15 amino acids. CDR1 is SQVTM, CDR2 ANQGSEA, per germline. Trimming at V came to 2 bases and at J to 1 base, leaving 2 bases not matched to a gene. CDR3 sequence reads: CSVESSGVNTGELFF. CDR3 DNA sequence: TGCAGCGTTGAATCTAGCGGGGTGAACACCGGGGAGCTGTTTTTT.

This clonotype was counted at least ten times. This chain joins TRBV7-2 and TRBJ1-5; 8 bases map to TRBD1. The CDR3 has 16 residues. With V trimmed by 1 base and J by 7 bases, 9 bases remained unmatched. In germline, CDR1 is SGHTA, CDR2 FQGNSA. CDR3 coding DNA: TGTGCCAGCAGCTTAGAAGAGACAGGGGTGAAACAGCCCCAGCATTTT. Translation gives CASSLEETGVKQPQHF.

This clonotype came up many times. This rearrangement joins TRBV29-1 to TRBJ2-7; possibly TRBD1 for D (6 bases). CDR1 is SQVTM, CDR2 ANQGSEA, per germline. Trimming removed 7 bases at V and 7 bases at J, with 17 bases between. The CDR3 covers 12 residues. The CDR3 DNA is TGCAGCGCCGAGATAGGAAGGGGGGAGCAGTACTTC. The encoded protein is CSAEIGRGEQYF.

This chain connects TRBV7-6 to TRBJ2-7; TRBD1 matches at 12 bases. V was pared by 4 bases and J by 7 bases, with 14 bases of the junction left unmatched. The CDR3 consists of 17 residues. The germline V gene has CDR1 SGHVS and CDR2 FNYEAQ. The CDR3 spells CASSSRLEGQGAEEQYF. The DNA for the CDR3 is TGTGCCAGCAGCTCACGTCTTGAGGGACAGGGGGCAGAAGAGCAGTACTTC.

CDR3 loop: CASSLDGRYNEQYF. The CDR3 nucleotides are TGTGCCAGCAGCCTAGACGGGAGGTACAATGAGCAGTACTTC. V and J are TRBV6-5 and TRBJ2-7; 7 nucleotides agree with TRBD2. Germline values: CDR1 MNHEY, CDR2 SVGAGI. The CDR3 loop spans 14 amino acids. V lost 6 bases, J lost 7 bases, and 12 bases stayed unmatched.

The chain is built from TRBV28 and TRBJ1-5; 7 bases map to TRBD1. The CDR3 extends over 14 amino acids. Germline CDR1 and CDR2: MDHEN and SYDVKM. The J segment lost 7 bases and the V segment lost 5 bases, leaving 8 bases of the junction unmatched. The CDR3 DNA follows: TGTGCCAGCAGTCGTACGACAGGGAAACAGCCCCAGCATTTT. Its protein is CASSRTTGKQPQHF. Together with reference TRBV28 and TRBJ1-5, the CDR3 gives the full variable domain: DVKVTQSSRYLVKRTGEKVFLECVQDMDHENMFWYRQDPGLGLRLIYFSYDVKMKEKGDIPEGYSVSREKKERFSLILESASTNQTSMYLCASSRTTGKQPQHFGDGTRLSIL.

The V call is TRBV5-8, the J call TRBJ2-5, with D possibly TRBD1 on 6 matching bases. Trimming took off 3 bases at V and 6 bases at J, with 15 bases between the two ends. The CDR3 consists of 14 residues. Germline V lookup: CDR1 SGHTS, CDR2 YDEGEE. DNA for the CDR3: TGTGCCAGCAGCTGGGGGCTGGGGGAGCAGACCCAGTACTTC. The encoded protein is CASSWGLGEQTQYF. The whole variable domain, filled in from reference TRBV5-8 and TRBJ2-5, reads EAGVTQSPTHLIKTRGQQATLRCSPISGHTSVYWYQQALGLGLQFLLWYDEGEERNRGNFPPRFSGRQFPNYSSELNVNALELEDSALYLCASSWGLGEQTQYFGPGTRLLVL.

Many counts were recorded for this clonotype. The genes are TRBV2 and TRBJ1-2; 7 bases are a match to TRBD1. This CDR3 spans 18 amino acids. CDR1 and CDR2 (germline): SNHLY, FYNNEI. Trimming removed 7 bases from V and 8 bases from J; junction bases left unmatched: 25. CDR3: CASTFRDSISPPGEGYTF. CDR3 coding DNA: TGTGCCAGCACGTTCCGGGACAGCATATCCCCGCCAGGGGAAGGCTACACCTTC.